This is a list of T cell receptor beta chains from one sample in a study of T cell responses to AZD1222 COVID-19 vaccine. Here immunoSEQ multiplex PCR was the method, and the copy in TCRdb shows in-frame clones only, minus some. This table has approximately 170,000 clones, 80% to 95% appearing once. The sample here was peripheral blood, taken on day 0 of AZD1222 vaccination. Every receptor here comes from an adult in good health. Each CDR3 is given with its conserved first and last residue. A D gene is named only where the DNA matches it firmly. Size is stated for part of the rows, as once, few or many counts, or as a class when the clone is expanded.

CDR3 length,J gene,V gene,D gene,clone size,CDR3 DNA,CDR3 protein
14,TRBJ2-1,TRBV11-2,.,.,TGTGCCAGCAGCTCGCTACCACGCTTTGGTGAGCAGTTCTTC,CASSSLPRFGEQFF
12,TRBJ1-1,TRBV5-1,.,.,TGCGCCAGCAAAGAAGGGGTCGCTGAAGCTTTCTTT,CASKEGVAEAFF
15,TRBJ1-2,TRBV5-1,TRBD1,.,TGCGCCAGCAGCCCTGGGACAGGGGTGGCCTATGGCTACACCTTC,CASSPGTGVAYGYTF
14,TRBJ2-7,TRBV11-2,.,.,TGTGCCAGCAGCTTAGGGGACCGGGCTTGGGAGCAGTACTTC,CASSLGDRAWEQYF
14,TRBJ1-5,TRBV30,.,once,TGTGCCTGGAGTGTACGTAATAGCAATCAGCCCCAGCATTTT,CAWSVRNSNQPQHF
14,TRBJ1-1,TRBV7-2,TRBD1,.,TGTGCCAGCAGCTCTCAGGGGGTGAACACTGAAGCTTTCTTT,CASSSQGVNTEAFF
15,TRBJ1-6,TRBV6-5,.,.,TGTGCCAGCAGCAGCTCCCCTACTGGAAATTCACCCCTCCACTTT,CASSSSPTGNSPLHF
11,TRBJ1-1,TRBV14,.,.,TGTGCCAGCAGCCATTCAAGACAGGTTTCGTTC,CASSHSRQVSF
15,TRBJ2-7,TRBV25-1,TRBD1,.,TGTGCCAGCAGTGAACTCGGACAGGCCACCTACGAGCAGTACTTC,CASSELGQATYEQYF
12,TRBJ1-2,TRBV2,.,.,TGTGCCAGCAGTGAAGCCCAGGGAAGGGTCACCTTC,CASSEAQGRVTF
13,TRBJ1-1,TRBV27,.,few,TGTGCCAGCAGATTAACAGTGAACACTGAAGCTTTCTTT,CASRLTVNTEAFF
13,TRBJ1-2,TRBV6-6,.,.,TGTGCCAGCAGTTTAGCATTGTGGTATGGCTACACCTTC,CASSLALWYGYTF
15,TRBJ2-1,TRBV19,.,.,TGTGCCAGTAGTAACAGGGGAGGCACCCACAATGAGCAGTTCTTC,CASSNRGGTHNEQFF
13,TRBJ1-2,TRBV13,.,once,TGTGCCAGCAGTCTCGACGGCATCTATGGCTACACCTTC,CASSLDGIYGYTF
15,TRBJ2-3,TRBV4-1,.,.,TGCGCCAGCAGCCAAGCGCCAGGGGGGGAAGATACGCAGTATTTT,CASSQAPGGEDTQYF
14,TRBJ2-7,TRBV30,.,once,TGTGCCTGGAGGTTGAGGGGAAGGGGATACGAGCAGTACTTC,CAWRLRGRGYEQYF
15,TRBJ2-7,TRBV6-5,TRBD1,once,TGTGCCAGCAGGGCCCCGGGACAGGGGACCTACGAGCAGTACTTC,CASRAPGQGTYEQYF
14,TRBJ1-1,TRBV5-4,.,few,TGTGCGTCTCGCCGCAAGGGGAGTGGGACTGAAGCTTTCTTT,CASRRKGSGTEAFF
16,TRBJ1-6,TRBV27,.,many,TGTGCCAGCAGTTTATTTGTAGGGCAGACTAATTCACCCCTCCACTTT,CASSLFVGQTNSPLHF
13,TRBJ2-5,TRBV12-5,TRBD1,.,TGTGCTAGTGGTGACAGGGGTGAAGAGACCCAGTACTTC,CASGDRGEETQYF
13,TRBJ1-1,TRBV7-2,.,once,TGTGCCAGCAGCTACGGTCTGAACACTGAAGCTTTCTTT,CASSYGLNTEAFF
14,TRBJ2-3,TRBV6-2/TRBV6-3,.,.,TGTGCCAGCAGTTACCCGGGGAGCACAGATACGCAGTATTTT,CASSYPGSTDTQYF
15,TRBJ1-3,TRBV5-5,TRBD1,.,TGTGCCAGCAGCGCCCAGACAGGGAGTGGAAACACCATATATTTT,CASSAQTGSGNTIYF
12,TRBJ2-7,TRBV19,.,.,TGTGCCAGTAGTACAGGGTCCTACGAGCAGTACTTC,CASSTGSYEQYF
16,TRBJ2-1,TRBV4-1,TRBD2,once,TGCGCCAGCAGCCAAGAGACTAGCGTCTCACACAATGAGCAGTTCTTC,CASSQETSVSHNEQFF
12,TRBJ2-3,TRBV11-2,.,.,TGTGCCAGCAGCTCCACCGGGATTACGCAGTATTTT,CASSSTGITQYF
15,TRBJ2-6,TRBV6-5,TRBD1,.,TGTGCCAGCAGAAAACAGGGGTCGGGGGCCAACGTCCTGACTTTC,CASRKQGSGANVLTF
17,TRBJ1-1,TRBV18,TRBD1,.,TGTGCCAGCTCACCAGCCCGATTAGACAGGGGTAACACTGAAGCTTTCTTT,CASSPARLDRGNTEAFF
15,TRBJ1-2,TRBV7-6,.,.,TGTGCCAGCAGCTCCACAGTACTAGCTAACTATGGCTACACCTTC,CASSSTVLANYGYTF
13,TRBJ1-1,TRBV7-3,.,.,TGTGCCAGCAGCTTTTCCCACCTCACTGAAGCTTTCTTT,CASSFSHLTEAFF
12,TRBJ1-2,TRBV10-3,.,.,TGTGCCATCAGTGAGGGGCAGCGGGGCTACACCTTC,CAISEGQRGYTF
13,TRBJ1-1,TRBV6-2/TRBV6-3,.,.,TGTGCCAGCAGTTACTCCGAGAACACTGAAGCTTTCTTT,CASSYSENTEAFF
12,TRBJ2-7,TRBV19,.,.,TGTGCCAGTAAGGGCGGCTCCTACGAGCAGTACTTC,CASKGGSYEQYF
13,TRBJ2-1,TRBV5-4,.,few,TGTGCCAGCAGCTTGGCAACCTACAATGAGCAGTTCTTC,CASSLATYNEQFF
13,TRBJ1-2,TRBV28,.,.,TGTGCCAGCAGGGACAGTTTGGGGCTTGGCTACACCTTC,CASRDSLGLGYTF
18,TRBJ2-1,TRBV9,TRBD2,.,TGTGCCAGCAGCGTAGTTGGGACTAGCGGGAGGGGGTACAATGAGCAGTTCTTC,CASSVVGTSGRGYNEQFF
15,TRBJ1-4,TRBV7-2,.,.,TGTGCCAGCAGCTTAGGGGTCAGTCGATTAGAAAAACTGTTTTTT,CASSLGVSRLEKLFF
15,TRBJ1-5,TRBV18,TRBD1,.,TGTGCCAGCTCCCTCCTTGGACAGGGAGAGCAGCCCCAGCATTTT,CASSLLGQGEQPQHF
16,TRBJ1-6,TRBV9,TRBD1,.,TGTGCCAGCAGCGGACGCAAGGGACAGGGAGTCTCACCCCTCCACTTT,CASSGRKGQGVSPLHF
16,TRBJ2-2,TRBV3-1/TRBV3-2,.,.,TGTGCCAGCAGCCAAAACCGGGCCCTCAAACTCGGGGAGCTGTTTTTT,CASSQNRALKLGELFF
12,TRBJ1-2,TRBV3-1/TRBV3-2,.,.,TGTGCCAGCAGCGGCATGTACGACGGCTACACCTTC,CASSGMYDGYTF
11,TRBJ2-7,TRBV6-5,.,.,TGTGCCAGCTTTTCTCTGGGGGAGCAGTACTTC,CASFSLGEQYF
13,TRBJ2-5,TRBV11-2,.,.,TGTGCCAGCAGCCGCGACAGGCAAGAGACCCAGTACTTC,CASSRDRQETQYF
15,TRBJ2-3,TRBV21-1,.,.,TGTGCCAGCAGCAAAGTGACCTTGCTCTGGGATACGCAGTATTTT,CASSKVTLLWDTQYF
14,TRBJ2-2,TRBV19,.,.,TGTGCCAGTAGTCCCGGGACCTGGGGCGGGGAGCTGTTTTTT,CASSPGTWGGELFF
12,TRBJ2-7,TRBV10-3,.,.,TGTGCCATCAGTGAATGGACCTACGAGCAGTACTTC,CAISEWTYEQYF
16,TRBJ2-7,TRBV6-6,.,.,TGTGCCAGCAGTTACTCTTTTGCGACCGAGCCTAGAGAGCAGTACTTC,CASSYSFATEPREQYF
14,TRBJ1-2,TRBV7-9,.,.,TGTGCCAGCAGCCCCCCTTCGCCCTACTATGGCTACACCTTC,CASSPPSPYYGYTF
15,TRBJ1-1,TRBV19,.,.,TGTGCCAGTTTCGACAGGAACGTAGCGAACACTGAAGCTTTCTTT,CASFDRNVANTEAFF
16,TRBJ1-5,TRBV5-8,TRBD1,.,TGTGCCAGCAGCACAGACAGGGTAAGGGGGAATCAGCCCCAGCATTTT,CASSTDRVRGNQPQHF